This TCR beta chain was obtained from a study of cytomegalovirus exposure and HLA in healthy donors. Looked up from germline, CDR1 is SGHVS and CDR2 is FQNEAQ. The V and J ends lost 2 bases and 8 bases, in that order; junction bases with no gene match: 14. The CDR3 extends over 16 amino acids. Findings and limits, study-wide: TRBV6-2, TRBV6-3 and some other V segments were unresolvable in 87-base-pair reads. Later analysis suggested links between common viral pathogens and several top significant clusters.

On this clone: Antigen unknown.

Vbeta (60) and Jbeta (13) primers were used in the PCR. TCRdb's table, derived via immunoSEQ multiplex PCR, lists solely in-frame clones and lacks some. The sample shows roughly 150,000 clones, roughly 80% of them seen only once. Input material: PBMCs. The chain couples TRBV7-8 to TRBJ1-2; 7 positions match TRBD1. The TCR was taken from a male donor in good health and CMV-seronegative. The CDR3 region has the DNA TGTGCCAGCAGCTTATATCTATCCGGGACAGTAACAGGCTACACCTTC. Translating gives CASSLYLSGTVTGYTF.